Each of the 26 T cell receptor beta chains below was sequenced from the same sample in a study of CD8 T cells in ankylosing spondylitis. Points from the study as a whole: Characteristic, it appeared, of ankylosing spondylitis blood was a TCR beta motif of several highly homologous variants.

TCRdb redid the calling of the 5' RACE reads with MiXCR, one entry per CDR3 protein. The table records approximately 540,000 distinct CDR3 sequences, roughly 12% of them present only once. For these TCRs, the target antigens are not known. The sample taken for sequencing was blood, either unsorted or a sorted T cell fraction (not recorded which). The receptors stem from a male donor with ankylosing spondylitis.

The sample holds many counts of this clonotype. The rearrangement links TRBV12-3 or TRBV12-4 to TRBJ2-2; D unresolved. The CDR3 is made up of 15 amino acids. V gave up 3 bases and J gave up 3 bases, with 11 bases separating them. CDR3 sequence: CASSLDGWDTGELFF. The CDR3 coding sequence is TGTGCCAGCAGTTTGGACGGGTGGGACACCGGGGAGCTGTTTTTT.

The chain recombines TRBV4-1 with TRBJ1-5; D ambiguous. This CDR3 region has 16 residues. The V end lost 1 base, the J end lost 0 bases, and 10 bases lay between the germline ends. CDR1 and CDR2 (germline): MGHRA, YSYEKL. This CDR3 is CASSQATEYSNQPQHF. The CDR3 coding sequence is TGCGCCAGCAGCCAAGCGACCGAGTATAGCAATCAGCCCCAGCATTTT.

The chain links TRBV12-3 or TRBV12-4 to TRBJ1-5; 10 positions agree with TRBD1. The CDR3 extends over 15 amino acids. J gave up 2 bases and V 6 bases, and 4 bases lay outside the gene matches. The CDR3 region is CASSYGTGGNQPQHF. The DNA for the CDR3 is TGTGCCAGCAGCTATGGGACAGGGGGCAATCAGCCCCAGCATTTT.

The chain employs TRBV4-1 and TRBJ2-2; 8 bases match TRBD2. The CDR3 is 17 amino acids. CDR1 and CDR2 (germline): MGHRA, YSYEKL. V lost 0 bases and J lost 7; bases outside the gene matches: 10. In DNA, the CDR3 is TGCGCCAGCAGCCAAGATCGGGGCGGGAGGTACCTCGGGGAGCTGTTTTTT. It encodes CASSQDRGGRYLGELFF.

The CDR3 sequence is CAVRTGTDGRQFF. The DNA for the CDR3 is TGTGCCGTACGAACAGGGACCGACGGGCGGCAGTTCTTC. J is TRBJ2-1 and V is TRBV10-3; possible D gene TRBD1, 6 bases. This CDR3 spans 13 amino acids. Trimming removed 11 bases from V and 12 bases from J, with 23 bases in between. Per the germline V gene, CDR1 is ENHRY and CDR2 is SYGVKD.

The J gene is TRBJ2-5, the V gene TRBV20-1; TRBD2 is a possible D gene (5 bases). This CDR3 has 13 residues. V lost 6 bases and J 2 bases, leaving 13 bases between the germline ends. Germline lookup yields CDR1 DFQATT and CDR2 SNEGSKA (reference sequence). The CDR3 region has the DNA TGCAGTGCCGCGACCAGAGGGCAAGAGACCCAGTACTTC. It encodes CSAATRGQETQYF.

The chain combines TRBV18 with TRBJ1-1; 9 nucleotides line up with TRBD1. CDR1 is KGHSH and CDR2 is LQKENI in the germline V gene. After removal of 5 bases from V and 5 bases from J, the junction contained 6 bases not matched to a gene. CDR3 length: 14 amino acids. DNA of the CDR3: TGTGCCAGCTCAACTTCGGGACAGGGAACTGAAGCTTTCTTT. As protein: CASSTSGQGTEAFF.

In this sample, this clonotype turned up a few times. The chain couples TRBV7-8 to TRBJ1-1; 8 bases are a match to TRBD1. The germline CDR1 and CDR2 sequences are SGHVS and FQNEAQ. CDR3 length equals 15 residues. V trimming: 0 bases; J trimming: 4 bases; junction bases outside the gene matches: 4. CDR3: CASSLAGDRSTEAFF. The CDR3 nucleotides read TGTGCCAGCAGCTTAGCTGGGGACAGGAGCACTGAAGCTTTCTTT. Complete variable domain (other parts from reference TRBV7-8 and TRBJ1-1): GAGVSQSPRYKVAKRGQDVALRCDPISGHVSLFWYQQALGQGPEFLTYFQNEAQLDKSGLPSDRFFAERPEGSVSTLKIQRTQQEDSAVYLCASSLAGDRSTEAFFGQGTRLTVV.

The chain combines TRBV5-1 with TRBJ2-7; unclear D gene. The CDR3 length is 15 residues. Trimming took 0 bases from V and 2 from J, leaving 12 bases between them. CDR1 and CDR2 (germline): SGHRS, YFSETQ. The CDR3 loop reads CASSLEVPRPYEQYF. CDR3 DNA: TGCGCCAGCAGCTTGGAGGTCCCAAGGCCCTACGAGCAGTACTTC.

This clonotype was counted a few times. The chain recombines TRBV3-1 with TRBJ2-7; D perhaps matches TRBD1 (5 bases). Germline CDR1 reads LGHDT; CDR2 reads YNNKEL (reference sequence). CDR3 length: 15 residues. V lost 5 bases and J lost 1, with 15 bases in between. The CDR3, as DNA: TGTGCCAGCAGCGTAGGGCAGGGAAGTTCCTACGAGCAGTACTTC. This encodes CASSVGQGSSYEQYF.

This sequence joins TRBV27 and TRBJ2-5, with TRBD1 as a possible D gene (7 bases). This CDR3 has 14 residues. The germline V gene encodes CDR1 MNHEY and CDR2 SMNVEV (reference sequence). Trimming left V 5 bases short and J 5 bases short, with 15 bases between. Written as DNA, the CDR3 is TGTGCCAGCAGTCCCCGGACAGGAGGGGAGACCCAGTACTTC. Translated: CASSPRTGGETQYF.

This clonotype was observed many times. Germline is not matched at one junction end, which may reflect a read error. V usage is TRBV3-1 and J usage is TRBJ2-4, with 10 positions matching TRBD1. The germline V gene has CDR1 LGHDT and CDR2 YNNKEL (reference sequence). The CDR3 extends over 15 amino acids. CDR3 bases: TGTGCCAGCAGCGGTGTTGGGACAGGGGAAAACATTCAGTATTTC. Protein product: CASSGVGTGENIQYF.

The chain couples TRBV5-1 to TRBJ2-2; possible D gene TRBD2, 5 bases. This CDR3 has 15 residues. V lost 4 bases to trimming and J lost 7 bases, with 17 bases between them. In germline, CDR1 is SGHRS, CDR2 YFSETQ. As DNA, the CDR3 is TGCGCCAGCAGCGCCAGGACTCAACGGGGCGGGGAGCTGTTTTTT. As protein: CASSARTQRGGELFF.

This clonotype was seen a few times. This rearrangement joins TRBV5-1 to TRBJ1-1, with 7 bases identical to TRBD1. The CDR3 runs to 15 residues. Losses at the gene ends were 1 base for V and 3 bases for J; bases not matched to a gene: 6. CDR1 SGHRS and CDR2 YFSETQ come from the germline V gene. This CDR3 is CASSLRGQGDTEAFF. The CDR3 DNA is TGCGCCAGCAGCTTGAGGGGCCAGGGGGACACTGAAGCTTTCTTT.

Concerning this clonotype itself: Here the CDR3 omits its conserved ending phenylalanine or tryptophan, so a read error is the likely source. The rearrangement links TRBV29-1 to TRBJ1-4; D possibly corresponds to TRBD1 (6 bases). Per the germline V gene, CDR1 is SQVTM and CDR2 is ANQGSEA. Trimming removed 4 bases at V and 0 bases at J, with 15 bases between. The CDR3 extends over 16 amino acids. In DNA form, the CDR3 reads TGCAGCGTTGCGGACAGCGGTGGGACAACTAATGAAAAACTGTTTTAT. Translation: CSVADSGGTTNEKLFY.

This chain joins TRBV20-1 and TRBJ2-1; 11 bases align to TRBD2. There are 17 residues in the CDR3. The V and J ends lost 0 bases and 0 bases, in that order; junction bases with no gene match: 4. Germline lookup yields CDR1 DFQATT and CDR2 SNEGSKA (reference sequence). CDR3 region: CSARDLAGGASYNEQFF. Here the CDR3 DNA reads TGCAGTGCTAGAGACTTAGCGGGAGGGGCCTCCTACAATGAGCAGTTCTTC.

The rearrangement joins TRBV13 to TRBJ2-1, with a weak D call TRBD1 (6 bases). Germline CDR1 reads PRHDT; CDR2 reads FYEKMQ (reference sequence). CDR3 length: 14 residues. V lost 0 bases, J lost 8 bases, and 11 bases lay in between. The CDR3 sequence is CASSLGSGVDEQFF. DNA of the CDR3: TGTGCCAGCAGCTTAGGATCAGGGGTGGATGAGCAGTTCTTC.

This clonotype was counted only a few times. The V call is TRBV18, the J call TRBJ2-1; 8 nucleotides match TRBD2. The CDR3 has 16 amino acids. Germline-derived CDR1 and CDR2 are KGHSH and LQKENI. V shed 2 bases and J 6 bases; nucleotides not matched to a gene: 9. The CDR3 loop is CASSPTREGLGNEQFF. The CDR3 DNA reads as TGTGCCAGCTCACCAACCCGGGAGGGCCTCGGCAATGAGCAGTTCTTC.

This clonotype appeared a few times. The chain has TRBV20-1 and TRBJ2-7, with D perhaps being TRBD1 or TRBD2 (5 bases each). V was cut by 1 base and J by 0 bases, with 13 bases left in between. CDR1 is DFQATT, CDR2 SNEGSKA, per germline (reference sequence). The CDR3 totals 15 residues. CDR3 sequence reads: CSARGRDGNSYEQYF. The CDR3 DNA is TGCAGTGCTAGAGGAAGGGACGGGAACTCCTACGAGCAGTACTTC.

This clonotype was seen a handful of times. The V gene is TRBV20-1, the J gene TRBJ2-7; TRBD2 matches at 8 bases. CDR1 and CDR2 from the germline V gene are DFQATT and SNEGSKA (reference sequence). The CDR3 totals 13 residues. Losses at the gene ends were 7 bases for V and 4 bases for J; bases not matched to a gene: 9. The CDR3, as DNA: TGCAGTGTTGGGGCGGGAGGAGGGTACGAGCAGTACTTC. Residues: CSVGAGGGYEQYF.

On this clonotype itself: A junction end diverges from the germline sequence, so it may reflect a read error. V gene TRBV7-9 combines with J gene TRBJ2-6; D is undetermined. CDR1 and CDR2 from the germline V gene are SEHNR and FQNEAQ (reference sequence). This CDR3 has 14 residues. Written as DNA, the CDR3 is TGTTCCAGCAGCTTAGTAGGCGGGGCCAACGTCCTGACTTTC. This gives the protein CSSSLVGGANVLTF.

The rearrangement uses TRBV20-1 and TRBJ1-1; perhaps TRBD1 as D (6 bases). The CDR3 spans 13 residues. Germline CDR1 DFQATT, CDR2 SNEGSKA (reference sequence). Trimming cost V 0 bases and J 6 bases, with 11 bases left between them. The CDR3 DNA sequence: TGCAGTGCTAGAGATCCGCAGGGGCCTGAAGCTTTCTTT. Translation: CSARDPQGPEAFF.

This clonotype was seen more than once but under ten times. V and J are TRBV7-9 and TRBJ1-2, with 7 bases that match TRBD1. The CDR3 contains 14 residues. CDR1 is SEHNR, CDR2 FQNEAQ, per germline (reference sequence). V lost 5 bases to trimming and J lost 8 bases; unmatched junction nucleotides: 11. CDR3 nucleotides: TGTGCCAGCAGCCCAGGGGGAGCCTCGAGGGGCTACACCTTC. It is translated as CASSPGGASRGYTF. The variable domain in full, completed from reference TRBV7-9 and TRBJ1-2, reads DTGVSQNPRHKITKRGQNVTFRCDPISEHNRLYWYRQTLGQGPEFLTYFQNEAQLEKSRLLSDRFSAERPKGSFSTLEIQRTEQGDSAMYLCASSPGGASRGYTFGSGTRLTVV.

This clonotype has at least ten counts. Germline and junction disagree at one end, which may indicate a read error. The V gene is TRBV12-3 or TRBV12-4, the J gene TRBJ2-7; the match to TRBD2 covers 7 bases. CDR3 length: 13 residues. The CDR3, as DNA: TGTGCCAGCAGGTTAGCGGGTTCCTACGAGCAGTACTTC. Protein sequence: CASRLAGSYEQYF.

The chain recombines TRBV7-9 with TRBJ1-3; D is undetermined. The CDR3 consists of 15 residues. Germline CDR1 SEHNR, CDR2 FQNEAQ (reference sequence). Trimming took 7 bases from V and 2 from J, leaving 15 bases between them. Here the CDR3 DNA reads TGTGCCAGCACCGAATACGACATCGCTGGAAACACCATATATTTT. This sequence encodes CASTEYDIAGNTIYF.

This clonotype occurred many times. The chain combines TRBV7-8 with TRBJ2-7, with 8 bases that match TRBD1. CDR3 size: 14 residues. Germline CDR1 is SGHVS and CDR2 is FQNEAQ. With 5 bases clipped from V and 7 bases from J, the junction kept 10 bases outside the gene matches. The CDR3 protein is CASSRGIRGLEQYV. CDR3 bases: TGTGCCAGCAGCCGCGGCATCAGGGGGCTGGAGCAGTACGTC.